This TCR beta chain was sequenced during a study of blood T cell repertoires in COVID-19. Overall study: Sources were T cells, B-cell-depleted T cells, or PBMCs; the material itself was cDNA or gDNA.

This CDR3 region has 14 residues. Looked up from germline, CDR1 is KGHSH and CDR2 is LQKENI. Trimming shortened V by 1 base and J by 6 bases, and 12 bases separated the two germline ends. TCRdb keeps only in-frame clones here, not all; method: immunoSEQ multiplex PCR. The sample contains about 160,000 clones, around nine tenths of which appear only once. The chain carries TRBV18 and TRBJ1-2; D not certain. The clonotype originates from a woman in her sixties or seventies with COVID-19, enrolled during active disease. Sequenced input: peripheral blood. In nucleotides, the CDR3 is TGTGCCAGCTCACCACAGGGAGGAGGAAATGGCTACACCTTC. This gives the protein CASSPQGGGNGYTF. The full variable domain, rest sourced from reference TRBV18 and TRBJ1-2, is NAGVMQNPRHLVRRRGQEARLRCSPMKGHSHVYWYRQLPEEGLKFMVYLQKENIIDESGMPKERFSAEFPKEGPSILRIQQVVRGDSAAYFCASSPQGGGNGYTFGSGTRLTVV.